Following are 20 T cell receptor beta chains from one sample sequenced in a study of response to subunit inactivated influenza vaccine. Using its own MiXCR run on the RT-PCR reads, TCRdb lists one record per CDR3 protein. The sample consists of 170,000 or so distinct CDR3 sequences, roughly a tenth of them appearing once. Source: CD8+ T cells sorted from PBMCs, taken about 23 months after vaccination. The source is a man between 50 and 75 years old who received an inactivated influenza vaccine.

This clonotype was seen more than once but under ten times. CDR3 residues: CASSKDNLVYNEQFF. CDR3 nucleotide sequence: TGTGCCAGCAGTAAGGACAATTTAGTCTACAATGAGCAGTTCTTC. The gene calls are TRBV12-3 or TRBV12-4 and TRBJ2-1, with D maybe TRBD1 (5 bases). This CDR3 is built from 15 residues. Trimming removed 5 bases from V and 3 bases from J, with 14 bases in between.

This chain joins TRBV7-3 and TRBJ2-3; D possibly corresponds to TRBD2 (5 bases). CDR1 SGHTA and CDR2 FQGTGA come from the germline V gene. This CDR3 comprises 16 residues. V lost 6 bases and J 2 bases, leaving 18 bases between the germline ends. CDR3 protein: CASSFLAGPPTDTQYF. CDR3 sequence (DNA): TGTGCCAGCAGTTTCCTGGCGGGTCCCCCCACAGATACGCAGTATTTT.

The gene calls are TRBV5-1 and TRBJ2-2; D ambiguous. Germline loops: CDR1 SGHRS, CDR2 YFSETQ. This CDR3 region has 11 residues. The V and J ends lost 5 bases and 7 bases respectively, with 6 bases between them. The CDR3 region is CASSRVGELFF. The CDR3 DNA is TGCGCCAGCAGTCGGGTCGGGGAGCTGTTTTTT.

This clonotype appeared a single time. The chain combines TRBV19 with TRBJ2-7, with a possible D match to TRBD2 (5 bases). The CDR3 contains 12 residues. V was trimmed by 5 bases and J by 5 bases, leaving 10 bases between them. Germline V lookup: CDR1 LNHDA, CDR2 SQIVND (reference sequence). The CDR3 reads CASSPGMNEQYF. CDR3 nucleotides: TGTGCCAGTAGTCCGGGGATGAACGAGCAGTACTTC.

The chain couples TRBV28 to TRBJ2-1; the match to TRBD2 covers 14 bases. The CDR3 loop spans 15 amino acids. Germline assignment: CDR1 MDHEN and CDR2 SYDVKM. V trimming: 3 bases; J trimming: 6 bases; junction bases outside the gene matches: 1. In DNA form, the CDR3 reads TGTGCCAGCAGTTTCGGGACTAGCGGGGGCAATGAGCAGTTCTTC. Its translation: CASSFGTSGGNEQFF.

The rearrangement joins TRBV19 to TRBJ1-2, with D maybe TRBD1 (5 bases). The CDR3 totals 16 residues. CDR1 is LNHDA and CDR2 is SQIVND in the germline V gene (reference sequence). V lost 7 bases and J lost 1, with 19 bases in between. CDR3 sequence: CASTPPGPGSNYGYTF. In DNA form, the CDR3 reads TGTGCCAGTACTCCACCGGGACCAGGGAGTAACTATGGCTACACCTTC.

CDR3 loop: CASSYYPGQVYGYTF. The CDR3 nucleotides read TGTGCCAGCAGTTACTACCCGGGGCAGGTGTATGGCTACACCTTC. This chain uses TRBV6-5 with TRBJ1-2, with a weak D call TRBD1 (5 bases). V was trimmed by 1 base and J by 5 bases, leaving 14 bases between them. The CDR3 covers 15 residues. From germline, CDR1 is MNHEY and CDR2 SVGAGI.

The rearrangement uses TRBV5-6 and TRBJ2-5; D unresolved. CDR1 is SGHDT and CDR2 is YYEEEE in the germline V gene. The CDR3 totals 11 residues. V was cut by 1 base and J by 5 bases, with 3 bases left in between. CDR3 sequence: CASSLTETQYF. CDR3 in DNA: TGTGCCAGCAGCTTGACGGAGACCCAGTACTTC.

V gene TRBV6-1 combines with J gene TRBJ2-2, with a weak D call TRBD2 (6 bases). The CDR3 has 15 amino acids. The germline V and J ends were trimmed by 7 bases and 4 bases, with 16 bases remaining between them. Germline CDR1 MNHNS, CDR2 SASEGT. CDR3 DNA sequence: TGTGCCAGCATGGGACCCGGAGGGCCCACCGGGGAGCTGTTTTTT. Protein: CASMGPGGPTGELFF.

This clonotype has a handful of counts. V usage is TRBV9 and J usage is TRBJ2-7, with 10 positions matching TRBD1. CDR3 length: 15 amino acids. Trimming cost V 3 bases and J 5 bases; bases outside gene matches: 8. In germline, CDR1 is SGDLS, CDR2 YYNGEE. The CDR3 loop reads CASSGRDRGFDEQYF. The CDR3 DNA sequence: TGTGCCAGCAGCGGCCGGGACAGGGGTTTCGACGAGCAGTACTTC.

V and J are TRBV30 and TRBJ1-1; weak D call: TRBD1 (5 bases). CDR1 is GTSNPN, CDR2 SVGIG, per germline (reference sequence). V was cut by 3 bases and J by 0 bases, with 8 bases left in between. The CDR3 sequence is 13 residues long. The CDR3 spells CAWRGTMNTEAFF. The DNA of the CDR3 is TGTGCCTGGAGGGGGACCATGAACACTGAAGCTTTCTTT.

CDR3 nucleotides: TGTGCCTGGAGTAGGGGGCCCACCTACGAGCAGTACTTC. Amino acid sequence: CAWSRGPTYEQYF. The chain links TRBV30 to TRBJ2-7, with TRBD1 identical over 7 bases. The CDR3 sequence is 13 residues long. Germline V gene data show CDR1 as GTSNPN and CDR2 as SVGIG (reference sequence). The V segment lost 2 bases and the J segment 2 bases; nucleotides outside the gene matches: 3.

V gene TRBV6-2 or TRBV6-3 combines with J gene TRBJ2-5; D remains unclear. Trimming cost V 2 bases and J 5 bases, with 9 bases left between them. Germline CDR1 and CDR2: MNHEY and SVGEGT. The CDR3 covers 13 residues. CDR3 sequence: CASSYPEAETQYF. The CDR3 region has the DNA TGTGCCAGCAGTTACCCCGAGGCCGAGACCCAGTACTTC.

The chain couples TRBV10-3 to TRBJ1-2; D is undetermined. CDR3 length: 14 amino acids. V lost 0 bases to trimming and J lost 4 bases, with 9 bases between them. Per the germline V gene, CDR1 is ENHRY and CDR2 is SYGVKD. CDR3 sequence (DNA): TGTGCCATCAGTGAGTCCGCAGCATTCTATGGCTACACCTTC. The encoded protein is CAISESAAFYGYTF.

V gene TRBV9 combines with J gene TRBJ2-1; 10 bases align to TRBD2. The CDR3 extends over 17 amino acids. Germline V gives CDR1 SGDLS, CDR2 YYNGEE. V gave up 0 bases and J gave up 5 bases; unmatched junction bases: 8. The CDR3 region has the DNA TGTGCCAGCAGCGTAGCGGGAAGCGGGAGGGCCGACAATGAGCAGTTCTTC. It specifies CASSVAGSGRADNEQFF.

The V gene is TRBV7-2, the J gene TRBJ2-3, with 8 bases aligning to TRBD2. The V segment lost 3 bases and the J segment 1 base; nucleotides outside the gene matches: 3. CDR1 SGHTA and CDR2 FQGNSA come from the germline V gene. This CDR3 has 15 amino acids. The CDR3 is CASSFSLAGTDTQYF. The CDR3 DNA reads TGTGCCAGCAGCTTTTCACTAGCGGGCACAGATACGCAGTATTTT. Full variable domain (remainder filled in from reference TRBV7-2 and TRBJ2-3): GAGVSQSPSNKVTEKGKDVELRCDPISGHTALYWYRQSLGQGLEFLIYFQGNSAPDKSGLPSDRFSAERTGGSVSTLTIQRTQQEDSAVYLCASSFSLAGTDTQYFGPGTRLTVL.

This clonotype was picked up a small number of times. V is TRBV12-5 and J is TRBJ2-3; 7 bases map to TRBD2. V was clipped by 4 bases and J by 2 bases; unmatched bases: 6. The germline V gene has CDR1 LGHNT and CDR2 FRNRAP. The CDR3 is 15 amino acids. The CDR3 region is CASGWTSSNTDTQYF. For the CDR3, the DNA is TGTGCTAGTGGTTGGACTAGTTCTAACACAGATACGCAGTATTTT.

The J gene is TRBJ2-1, the V gene TRBV6-2 or TRBV6-3; 9 positions match TRBD2. V lost 7 bases and J lost 4; bases outside the gene matches: 5. Germline values: CDR1 MNHEY, CDR2 SVGEGT. This CDR3 has 14 residues. CDR3 sequence: CASNSGGPYNEQFF. DNA of the CDR3: TGTGCCAGCAATAGCGGGGGCCCTTACAATGAGCAGTTCTTC.

This clonotype has only a few counts. The rearrangement joins TRBV11-2 to TRBJ2-7; 7 bases fit TRBD1. J gave up 2 bases and V 1 base, and 8 bases lay outside the gene matches. The CDR3 is 16 amino acids. The germline CDR1 and CDR2 sequences are SGHAT and FQNNGV. CDR3 protein: CASSLGFGTEAYEQYF. The CDR3 DNA sequence: TGTGCCAGCAGCTTAGGGTTCGGGACAGAGGCCTACGAGCAGTACTTC.

The CDR3 nucleotides read TGCGCCAGCAGCCAAGCCCCAGCGGGAGTTTCCTACAATGAGCAGTTCTTC. Protein sequence: CASSQAPAGVSYNEQFF. V and J are TRBV4-3 and TRBJ2-1; TRBD2 matches at 8 bases. The junction had 6 bases not matched to a gene; V was cut back by 1 base and J by 1 base. The CDR3 is made up of 17 amino acids. Germline CDR1 is LGHNA and CDR2 is YSLEER.